Listed below are T cell receptor beta chains from one sample, sequenced in a study of blood T cell repertoires in COVID-19. The repertoire was sequenced with immunoSEQ multiplex PCR; TCRdb's copy has only in-frame clones and lacks some. The sample includes 150,000 to 200,000 clones, around nine tenths of them seen just once. Sequencing was carried out using peripheral blood. These receptors all come from a human donor in a cohort sampled during active COVID-19. The CDR3 runs from the conserved cysteine through the conserved F or W. The D gene is left open where the match is weak. Some rows mark clone size as missing; the rest say once, few, many or name a class of expanded clone.

j_call | v_call | clone_size | d_call | cdr3_nt | cdr3_aa
TRBJ2-1 | TRBV10-3 | . | . | TGTGCCAGCGCAGACAGACTTAATGAGCAGTTCTTC | CASADRLNEQFF
TRBJ2-1 | TRBV10-2 | . | TRBD2 | TGCGCCACCTCGTGGGGGGGAACCTCCTACAATGAGCAGTTCTTC | CATSWGGTSYNEQFF
TRBJ1-5 | TRBV18 | . | TRBD1 | TGTGCCAGCTCACCGGTCAGGGGGGACAATCAGCCCCAGCATTTT | CASSPVRGDNQPQHF
TRBJ2-5 | TRBV30 | . | . | TGTGCCTGGAGTGCCTCGGGAGAGACCCAGTACTTC | CAWSASGETQYF
TRBJ2-7 | TRBV28 | . | TRBD2 | TGTGCCAGCAGTTTGGGAGGGACGTGGTCCTACGAGCAGTACTTC | CASSLGGTWSYEQYF
TRBJ1-2 | TRBV5-6 | . | TRBD1 | TGTGCCAGCAGCTTGGGACCGGGACAGTCGCATGGCTACACCTTC | CASSLGPGQSHGYTF
TRBJ2-2 | TRBV11-3 | . | TRBD1 | TGTGCCAGCAGTTCCCCGGGACAGGGGGGCACCGGGGAGCTGTTTTTT | CASSSPGQGGTGELFF
TRBJ2-2 | TRBV5-1 | . | TRBD1 | TGCGCCAGCAGCTTAAACCCGGACAGGACGAACACCGGGGAGCTGTTTTTT | CASSLNPDRTNTGELFF
TRBJ1-1 | TRBV6-2/TRBV6-3 | . | . | TGTGCCAGCAGTACCGGACACCAGAACACTGAAGCTTTCTTT | CASSTGHQNTEAFF
TRBJ2-1 | TRBV2 | . | . | TGTGCCAGCACACGGTACCAATCCTACAATGAGCAGTTCTTC | CASTRYQSYNEQFF
TRBJ2-5 | TRBV18 | . | TRBD1 | TGTGCCAGCTCAACTAACACAGGGGGCGAAGAGACCCAGTACTTC | CASSTNTGGEETQYF
TRBJ2-1 | TRBV5-4 | . | TRBD2 | TGTGCCAGCAGCCTAACTAGCGGGGGCTACAATGAGCAGTTCTTC | CASSLTSGGYNEQFF
TRBJ2-2 | TRBV4-2 | . | TRBD2 | TGTGCCAGCAGCCAGGGACGGACTAGCAACGGGGAGCTGTTTTTT | CASSQGRTSNGELFF
TRBJ1-5 | TRBV28 | . | . | TGTGCCAGCGGCCCATTAAATCAGCCCCAGCATTTT | CASGPLNQPQHF
TRBJ2-4 | TRBV18 | . | . | TGTGCCAGCTCTTCCGTGGGGGGAGAAAACATTCAGTACTTC | CASSSVGGENIQYF
TRBJ2-3 | TRBV6-2/TRBV6-3 | . | TRBD2 | TGTGCCAGCAGCGATCCGGGACTAGCCCTACGCACAGATACGCAGTATTTT | CASSDPGLALRTDTQYF
TRBJ1-2 | TRBV5-1 | . | . | TGCGCCAGCAGCTTGGCCTCGGGGGCTAACTATGGCTACACCTTC | CASSLASGANYGYTF
TRBJ1-6 | TRBV28 | few | . | TGTGCCAGCAGAGGCCCGGGGAATTCACCCCTCCACTTT | CASRGPGNSPLHF
TRBJ2-7 | TRBV6-5 | . | TRBD1 | TGTGCCAGCAGACCGACAGGGACGTCCTACGAGCAGTACTTC | CASRPTGTSYEQYF
TRBJ2-1 | TRBV19 | . | TRBD2 | TGTGCCAGTAGTTCCCAGACTAGCGGGAGTCTTTATGAGCAGTTCTTC | CASSSQTSGSLYEQFF
TRBJ1-2 | TRBV2 | . | . | TGTGCCAGCAGGGCAATCTCCGCATATGGCTACACCTTC | CASRAISAYGYTF
TRBJ2-7 | TRBV7-9 | few | TRBD1 | TGTGCCAGCAGCTTAGCTTTAGGGGACAGGGACTACGAGCAGTACTTC | CASSLALGDRDYEQYF
TRBJ2-5 | TRBV4-3 | . | TRBD2 | TGCGCCAGCAGTCGCGGACTAGCGGGGTGGGAGACCCAGTACTTC | CASSRGLAGWETQYF
TRBJ2-1 | TRBV6-2/TRBV6-3 | . | . | TGTGCCAGCAGTCGGGGGAAAAATGAGCAGTTCTTC | CASSRGKNEQFF
TRBJ2-1 | TRBV2 | . | . | TGTGCCAGCAGTGGATTACTCAATGAGCAGTTCTTC | CASSGLLNEQFF
TRBJ1-4 | TRBV9 | . | . | TGTGCCAGCAGCGTAGCAGGCAGGGATGATGAAAAACTGTTTTTT | CASSVAGRDDEKLFF
TRBJ1-4 | TRBV11-2 | . | . | TGTGCCAGCAGCCTAAATAGGGGAGAAAAACTGTTTTTT | CASSLNRGEKLFF
TRBJ2-7 | TRBV27 | . | TRBD2 | TGTGCCAGCAGTTTAAACGGGAGGGGAGAGCAGTACTTC | CASSLNGRGEQYF
TRBJ2-4 | TRBV3-1/TRBV3-2 | . | . | TGTGCCAGCAGCCAGCTGCAGGGTTTCGGGAACATTCAGTACTTC | CASSQLQGFGNIQYF
TRBJ1-1 | TRBV28 | . | TRBD1 | TGTGCCAGCAAAAAAACAGGGGCGAACATGAACACTGAAGCTTTCTTT | CASKKTGANMNTEAFF
TRBJ2-2 | TRBV7-6 | . | TRBD2 | TGTGCCAGCAGCTTAAGAACTAGCGGGGGGAAAGAGGCCGGGGAGCTGTTTTTT | CASSLRTSGGKEAGELFF
TRBJ2-5 | TRBV7-2 | . | . | TGTGCCAGCAGCTACACCCTAGCATTAGAAGAGACCCAGTACTTC | CASSYTLALEETQYF
TRBJ2-2 | TRBV9 | . | TRBD1 | TGTGCCAGCAGCGGGGGACAGTCCACCGGGGAGCTGTTTTTT | CASSGGQSTGELFF
TRBJ2-3 | TRBV10-3 | . | . | TGTGCCATCAGTGATAGCGCTAGCACAGATACGCAGTATTTT | CAISDSASTDTQYF
TRBJ2-7 | TRBV5-1 | . | TRBD1 | TGCGCCAGCAGTCTGTGGGCCCGGACAGGGAGCTCCTACGAGCAGTACTTC | CASSLWARTGSSYEQYF
TRBJ2-7 | TRBV5-4 | . | . | TGTGCCAGCAGCTCCCGGGAAGACTCCTACGAGCAGTACTTC | CASSSREDSYEQYF
TRBJ1-1 | TRBV5-1 | . | . | TGCGCCAGCAGCTTTATGGAGATGAACACTGAAGCTTTCTTT | CASSFMEMNTEAFF
TRBJ1-3 | TRBV18 | few | . | TGTGCCAGCTCACCACTCAGGTCTGAAAACACCATATATTTT | CASSPLRSENTIYF
TRBJ2-1 | TRBV9 | . | . | TGTGCCAGCAGCGTAGCGCCAGGGGAAAACAATGAGCAGTTCTTC | CASSVAPGENNEQFF
TRBJ2-1 | TRBV15 | . | TRBD2 | TGTGCCACCAGCAGTAGCGGGGGGTACTACAATGAGCAGTTCTTC | CATSSSGGYYNEQFF
TRBJ2-1 | TRBV18 | . | . | TGTGCCAGCTCACCTCAGAATGAGCAGTTCTTC | CASSPQNEQFF
TRBJ1-1 | TRBV5-1 | . | . | TGCGCCAGCAGCCGTACGGTTGGTATGGCTTTCTTT | CASSRTVGMAFF
TRBJ1-6 | TRBV30 | . | TRBD1 | TGTGCCTGGAGAACCCGAGGGGGCGCCTATAATTCACCCCTCCACTTT | CAWRTRGGAYNSPLHF
TRBJ1-4 | TRBV7-2 | . | . | TGTGCCAGCAGCGGCGCCCGAGGAGAAAAACTGTTTTTT | CASSGARGEKLFF
TRBJ2-7 | TRBV5-1 | . | . | TGCGCCAGCAGCTACTCGACAGACTACGAGCAGTACTTC | CASSYSTDYEQYF
TRBJ2-2 | TRBV27 | . | TRBD2 | TGTGCCAGCAGTTTAGCGGGAGTGGGCACCGGGGAGCTGTTTTTT | CASSLAGVGTGELFF